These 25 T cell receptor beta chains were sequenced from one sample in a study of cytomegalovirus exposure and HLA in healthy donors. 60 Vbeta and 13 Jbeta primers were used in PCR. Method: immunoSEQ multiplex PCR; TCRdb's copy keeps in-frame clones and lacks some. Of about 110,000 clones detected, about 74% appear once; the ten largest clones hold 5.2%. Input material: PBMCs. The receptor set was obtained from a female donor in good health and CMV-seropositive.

The CDR3 is CASSFNLYQETQYF. In DNA, the CDR3 is TGTGCCAGCAGCTTCAATTTGTACCAAGAGACCCAGTACTTC. The gene calls are TRBV7-6 and TRBJ2-5; D ambiguous. Trimming cost V 3 bases and J 0 bases, with 8 bases left between them. This CDR3 has 14 residues. CDR1 and CDR2 (germline): SGHVS, FNYEAQ.

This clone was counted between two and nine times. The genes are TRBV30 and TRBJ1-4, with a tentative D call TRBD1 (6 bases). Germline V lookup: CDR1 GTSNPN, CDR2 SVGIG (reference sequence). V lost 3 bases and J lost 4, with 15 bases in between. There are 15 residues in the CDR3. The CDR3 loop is CAWRNPGTSNEKLFF. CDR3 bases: TGTGCCTGGAGGAATCCCGGGACAAGTAATGAAAAACTGTTTTTT.

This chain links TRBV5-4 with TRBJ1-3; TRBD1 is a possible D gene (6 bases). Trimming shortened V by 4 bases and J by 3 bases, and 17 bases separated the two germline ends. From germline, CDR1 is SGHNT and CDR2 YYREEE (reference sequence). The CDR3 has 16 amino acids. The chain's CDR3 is CASSTWGGLRGNTIYF. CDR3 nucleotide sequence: TGTGCCAGCAGCACCTGGGGGGGGCTTCGTGGAAACACCATATATTTT.

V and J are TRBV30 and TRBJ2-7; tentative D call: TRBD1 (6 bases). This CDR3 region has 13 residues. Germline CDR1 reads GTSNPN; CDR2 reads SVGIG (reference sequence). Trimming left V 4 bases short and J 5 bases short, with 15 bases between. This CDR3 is CAWIRDNGNEQYF. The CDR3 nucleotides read TGTGCCTGGATTCGGGACAACGGGAACGAGCAGTACTTC.

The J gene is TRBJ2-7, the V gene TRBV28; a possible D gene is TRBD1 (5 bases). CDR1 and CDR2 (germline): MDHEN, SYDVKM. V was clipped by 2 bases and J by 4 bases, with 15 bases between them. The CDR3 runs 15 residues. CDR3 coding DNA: TGTGCCAGCAGTTTAGGTAATCAGGGTAGATACGAGCAGTACTTC. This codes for CASSLGNQGRYEQYF.

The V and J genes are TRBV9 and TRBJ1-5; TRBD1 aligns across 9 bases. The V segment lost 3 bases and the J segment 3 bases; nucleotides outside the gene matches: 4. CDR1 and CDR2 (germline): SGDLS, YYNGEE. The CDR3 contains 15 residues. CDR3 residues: CASSAGDRVNQPQHF. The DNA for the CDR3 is TGTGCCAGCAGCGCCGGGGACAGGGTCAATCAGCCCCAGCATTTT.

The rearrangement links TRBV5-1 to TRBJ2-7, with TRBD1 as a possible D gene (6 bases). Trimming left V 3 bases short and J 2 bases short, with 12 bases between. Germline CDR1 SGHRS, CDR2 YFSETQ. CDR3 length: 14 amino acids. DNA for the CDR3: TGCGCCAGCAGCTCAGGGGACGGAGCCTACGAGCAGTACTTC. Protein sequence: CASSSGDGAYEQYF.

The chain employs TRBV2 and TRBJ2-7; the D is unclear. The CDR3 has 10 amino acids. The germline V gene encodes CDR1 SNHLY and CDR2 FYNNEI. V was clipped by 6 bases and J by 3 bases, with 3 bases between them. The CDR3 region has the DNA TGTGCCAGCAGCAGCTACGAGCAGTACTTC. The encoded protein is CASSSYEQYF. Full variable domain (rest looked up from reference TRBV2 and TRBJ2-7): EPEVTQTPSHQVTQMGQEVILRCVPISNHLYFYWYRQILGQKVEFLVSFYNNEISEKSEIFDDQFSVERPDGSNFTLKIRSTKLEDSAMYFCASSSYEQYFGPGTRLTVT.

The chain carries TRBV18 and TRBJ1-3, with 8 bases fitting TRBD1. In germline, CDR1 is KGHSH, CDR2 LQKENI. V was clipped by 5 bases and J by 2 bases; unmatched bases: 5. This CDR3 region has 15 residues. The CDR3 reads CASSVPGQAGNTIYF. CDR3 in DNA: TGTGCCAGCTCAGTCCCGGGACAGGCTGGAAACACCATATATTTT.

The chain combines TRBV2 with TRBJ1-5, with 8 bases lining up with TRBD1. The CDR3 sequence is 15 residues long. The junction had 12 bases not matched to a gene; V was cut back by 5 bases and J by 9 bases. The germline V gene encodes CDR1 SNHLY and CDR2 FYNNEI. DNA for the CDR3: TGTGCCAGCAGTCAATTTGGACAGGGTCGTCCGCCCCAGCATTTT. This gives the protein CASSQFGQGRPPQHF.

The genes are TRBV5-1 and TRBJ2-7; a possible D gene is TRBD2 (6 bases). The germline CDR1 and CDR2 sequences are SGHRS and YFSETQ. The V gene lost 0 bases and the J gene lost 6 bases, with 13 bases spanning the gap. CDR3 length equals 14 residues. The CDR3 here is CASSLVVGTGEQYF. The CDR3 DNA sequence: TGCGCCAGCAGCTTGGTTGTAGGGACTGGCGAGCAGTACTTC.

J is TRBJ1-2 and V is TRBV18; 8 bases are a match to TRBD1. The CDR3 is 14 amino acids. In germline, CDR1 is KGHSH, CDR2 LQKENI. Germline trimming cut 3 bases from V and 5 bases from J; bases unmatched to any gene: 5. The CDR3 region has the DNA TGTGCCAGCTCACCGGACCGGACAGGGTATGGCTACACCTTC. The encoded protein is CASSPDRTGYGYTF. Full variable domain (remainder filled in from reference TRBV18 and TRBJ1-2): NAGVMQNPRHLVRRRGQEARLRCSPMKGHSHVYWYRQLPEEGLKFMVYLQKENIIDESGMPKERFSAEFPKEGPSILRIQQVVRGDSAAYFCASSPDRTGYGYTFGSGTRLTVV.

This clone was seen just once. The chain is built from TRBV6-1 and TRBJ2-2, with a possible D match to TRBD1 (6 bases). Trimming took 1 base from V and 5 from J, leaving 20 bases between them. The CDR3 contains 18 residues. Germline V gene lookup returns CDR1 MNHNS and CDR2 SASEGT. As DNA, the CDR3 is TGTGCCAGCAGTGAAGAGGGCTCCGGCAGGGGTGGGACCGGGGAGCTGTTTTTT. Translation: CASSEEGSGRGGTGELFF.

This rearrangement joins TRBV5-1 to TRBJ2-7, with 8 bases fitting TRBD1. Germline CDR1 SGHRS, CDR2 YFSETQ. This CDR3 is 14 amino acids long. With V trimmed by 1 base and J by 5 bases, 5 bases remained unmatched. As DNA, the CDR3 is TGCGCCAGCAGCTTGCCAGGGGGCTCGAACGAGCAGTACTTC. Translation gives CASSLPGGSNEQYF.

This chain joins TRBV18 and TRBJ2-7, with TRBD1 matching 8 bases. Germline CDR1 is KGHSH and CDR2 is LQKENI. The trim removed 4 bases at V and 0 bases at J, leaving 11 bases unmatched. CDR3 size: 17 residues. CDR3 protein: CASSLRQGQLNSYEQYF. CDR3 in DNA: TGTGCCAGCTCACTCCGACAGGGGCAATTAAACTCCTACGAGCAGTACTTC. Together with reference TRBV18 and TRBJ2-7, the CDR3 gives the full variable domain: NAGVMQNPRHLVRRRGQEARLRCSPMKGHSHVYWYRQLPEEGLKFMVYLQKENIIDESGMPKERFSAEFPKEGPSILRIQQVVRGDSAAYFCASSLRQGQLNSYEQYFGPGTRLTVT.

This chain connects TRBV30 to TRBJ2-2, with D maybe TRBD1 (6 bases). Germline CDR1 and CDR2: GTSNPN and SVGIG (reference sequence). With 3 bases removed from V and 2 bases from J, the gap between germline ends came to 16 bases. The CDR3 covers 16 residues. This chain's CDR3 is CAWSSKTGSNTGELFF. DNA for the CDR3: TGTGCCTGGAGCTCAAAGACAGGTTCAAACACCGGGGAGCTGTTTTTT.

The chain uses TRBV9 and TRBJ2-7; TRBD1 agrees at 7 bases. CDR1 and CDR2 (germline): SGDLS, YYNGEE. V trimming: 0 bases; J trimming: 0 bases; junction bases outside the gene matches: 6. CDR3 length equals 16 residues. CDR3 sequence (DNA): TGTGCCAGCAGCGTAGGAGGGACAGAGAGCTCCTACGAGCAGTACTTC. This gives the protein CASSVGGTESSYEQYF.

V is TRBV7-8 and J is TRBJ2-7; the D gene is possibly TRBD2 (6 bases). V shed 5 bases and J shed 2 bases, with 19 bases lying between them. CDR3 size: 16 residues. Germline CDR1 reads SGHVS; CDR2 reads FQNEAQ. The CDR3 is CASSQRDRGRTYEQYF. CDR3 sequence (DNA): TGTGCCAGCAGCCAACGTGATCGAGGGAGGACCTACGAGCAGTACTTC.

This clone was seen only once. In DNA form, the CDR3 reads TGTGCCAGCAGCTCCTCCCCACTAGCGGGGGTTGAGCAGTTCTTC. Translation gives CASSSSPLAGVEQFF. The V and J genes are TRBV11-2 and TRBJ2-1; 11 nucleotides line up with TRBD2. The germline V gene encodes CDR1 SGHAT and CDR2 FQNNGV. V lost 4 bases to trimming and J lost 9 bases; unmatched junction nucleotides: 8. The CDR3 sequence is 15 residues long.

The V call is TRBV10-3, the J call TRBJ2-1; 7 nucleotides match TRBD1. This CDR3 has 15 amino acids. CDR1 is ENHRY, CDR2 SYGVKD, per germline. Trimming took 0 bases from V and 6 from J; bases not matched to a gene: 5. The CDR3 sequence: CAISESQGNRNEQFF. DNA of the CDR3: TGTGCCATCAGTGAGTCACAGGGGAATCGCAATGAGCAGTTCTTC.

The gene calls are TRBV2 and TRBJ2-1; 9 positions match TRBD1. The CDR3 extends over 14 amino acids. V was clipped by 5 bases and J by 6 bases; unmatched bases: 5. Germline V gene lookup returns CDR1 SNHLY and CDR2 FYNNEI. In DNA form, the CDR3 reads TGTGCCAGCAGTACACTGACAGGGGGCAATGAGCAGTTCTTC. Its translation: CASSTLTGGNEQFF.

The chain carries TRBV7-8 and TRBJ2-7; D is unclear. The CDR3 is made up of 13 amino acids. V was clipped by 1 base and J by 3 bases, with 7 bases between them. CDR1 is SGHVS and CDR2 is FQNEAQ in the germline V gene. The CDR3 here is CASSLENNYEQYF. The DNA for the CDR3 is TGTGCCAGCAGCTTAGAAAACAACTACGAGCAGTACTTC.

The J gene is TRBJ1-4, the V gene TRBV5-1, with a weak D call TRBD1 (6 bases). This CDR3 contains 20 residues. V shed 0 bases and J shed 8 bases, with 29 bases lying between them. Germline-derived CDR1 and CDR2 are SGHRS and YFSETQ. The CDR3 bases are TGCGCCAGCAGCTTGGCCGGGGACAATTTATACCGGTCTTCACGCGAAAAACTGTTTTTT. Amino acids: CASSLAGDNLYRSSREKLFF.

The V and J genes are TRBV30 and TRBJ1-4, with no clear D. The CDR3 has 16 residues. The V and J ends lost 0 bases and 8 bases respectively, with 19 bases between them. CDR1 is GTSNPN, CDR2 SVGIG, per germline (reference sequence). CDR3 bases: TGTGCCTGGAGTGTACAGTTCTTGACCGGCCGGGAAAAACTGTTTTTT. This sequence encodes CAWSVQFLTGREKLFF. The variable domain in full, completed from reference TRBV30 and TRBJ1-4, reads SQTIHQWPATLVQPVGSPLSLECTVEGTSNPNLYWYRQAAGRGLQLLFYSVGIGQISSEVPQNLSASRPQDRQFILSSKKLLLSDSGFYLCAWSVQFLTGREKLFFGSGTQLSVL.

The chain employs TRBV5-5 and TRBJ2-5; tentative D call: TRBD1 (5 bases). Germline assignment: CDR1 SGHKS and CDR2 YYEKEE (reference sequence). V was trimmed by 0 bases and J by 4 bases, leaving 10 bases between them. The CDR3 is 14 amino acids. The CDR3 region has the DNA TGTGCCAGCAGCTTGGAAGGGGCTGGAGAGACCCAGTACTTC. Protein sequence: CASSLEGAGETQYF.